The 2 T cell receptor beta chains presented below share a single source sample, sequenced in a study of OX40 agonist ivuxolimab in advanced cancers. TCRdb's copy holds only in-frame clones and misses some; the assay was immunoSEQ multiplex PCR. The sample yields approximately 75,000 clones, roughly 80% seen once. This specimen was CD4+ or CD8+ T cells sorted from blood, taken in a trial of the OX40 agonist ivuxolimab. These receptors were taken from an adult with an advanced solid tumor such as melanoma, head and neck, liver or kidney cancer.

This clone was counted a single time. The chain employs TRBV4-2 and TRBJ1-4; D is uncertain. V lost 0 bases, J lost 3 bases, and 8 bases lay in between. This CDR3 comprises 15 residues. Germline assignment: CDR1 LGHNA and CDR2 YNFKEQ. This chain's CDR3 is CASSQEGRSNEKLFF. Written as DNA, the CDR3 is TGTGCCAGCAGCCAAGAGGGCAGATCTAATGAAAAACTGTTTTTT.

The V and J genes are TRBV5-4 and TRBJ2-7; the match to TRBD2 covers 8 bases. The CDR3 totals 14 residues. Per the germline V gene, CDR1 is SGHNT and CDR2 is YYREEE (reference sequence). V lost 3 bases, J lost 2 bases, and 4 bases stayed unmatched. As DNA, the CDR3 is TGTGCCAGCAGCTCGCGGGGGGTCACCTACGAGCAGTACTTC. Amino acids: CASSSRGVTYEQYF. Using reference TRBV5-4 and TRBJ2-7 for the parts outside the CDR3, the full variable domain is ETGVTQSPTHLIKTRGQQVTLRCSSQSGHNTVSWYQQALGQGPQFIFQYYREEENGRGNFPPRFSGLQFPNYSSELNVNALELDDSALYLCASSSRGVTYEQYFGPGTRLTVT.